This passage covers 32 T cell receptor beta chains from one sample sequenced in a study of blood T cell repertoires in COVID-19. Sequencing was performed with immunoSEQ multiplex PCR; in TCRdb, only in-frame clones are kept and a portion is missing. The sample lists some 110,000 clones, 82% seen once, with 7.9% in the top ten. The sample comprised peripheral blood. These receptors were collected from a man between 65 and 85 years old with acute or convalescent COVID-19.

V usage is TRBV15 and J usage is TRBJ1-1, with 8 bases that match TRBD1. V trimming: 1 base; J trimming: 6 bases; junction bases outside the gene matches: 7. Germline V gene lookup returns CDR1 LNHNV and CDR2 YYDKDF (reference sequence). The CDR3 has 15 amino acids. The CDR3 bases are TGTGCCACCAGCAGAGGCGGACAGGGTGGGTCTGAAGCTTTCTTT. Amino acids: CATSRGGQGGSEAFF.

This chain joins TRBV5-4 and TRBJ1-2, with 11 positions matching TRBD1. Germline CDR1 is SGHNT and CDR2 is YYREEE (reference sequence). V trimming: 3 bases; J trimming: 4 bases; junction bases outside the gene matches: 11. The CDR3 runs to 17 residues. The CDR3 region has the DNA TGTGCCAGCAGCTCCGGGACAGGGGGGAGGGAAGGCTATGGCTACACCTTC. It codes for CASSSGTGGREGYGYTF.

A few counts support this clone. The CDR3 loop reads CASSPLGTNNPSGNTIYF. The CDR3 region has the DNA TGTGCCAGCAGCCCGTTGGGGACAAATAATCCCTCTGGAAACACCATATATTTT. The genes are TRBV28 and TRBJ1-3; possibly TRBD1 for D (6 bases). This CDR3 is built from 18 residues. Germline V gives CDR1 MDHEN, CDR2 SYDVKM. V shed 6 bases and J shed 0 bases, with 21 bases lying between them.

The DNA of the CDR3 is TGTGCCAGCAGCCTCCTGGAGGGGGCTTTCTCTGGAAACACCATATATTTT. Protein sequence: CASSLLEGAFSGNTIYF. This chain joins TRBV3-1 (or the pseudogene TRBV3-2) and TRBJ1-3; 7 bases line up with TRBD1. CDR3 length equals 17 residues. The J segment lost 0 bases and the V segment lost 4 bases, leaving 9 bases of the junction unmatched. CDR1 and CDR2 (germline): LGHDT, YNNKEL (reference sequence).

The chain has TRBV6-5 and TRBJ1-5; the match to TRBD1 covers 10 bases. The ends lost 6 bases at V and 3 bases at J; junction bases unmatched: 2. The length of the CDR3 is 14 residues. CDR1 and CDR2 (germline): MNHEY, SVGAGI. The CDR3, as DNA: TGTGCCAGCAGGCGACAGGGGGCCAATCAGCCCCAGCATTTT. Its translation is CASRRQGANQPQHF.

The genes are TRBV5-1 and TRBJ2-2; TRBD2 matches 8 bases. The J segment lost 4 bases and the V segment lost 0 bases, leaving 14 bases of the junction unmatched. The germline V gene encodes CDR1 SGHRS and CDR2 YFSETQ. CDR3 length equals 19 residues. The CDR3, as DNA: TGCGCCAGCAGCTTGGTATCCCCTCTCGGGGGGGATAGCACCGGGGAGCTGTTTTTT. Amino acids: CASSLVSPLGGDSTGELFF.

The J gene is TRBJ2-5, the V gene TRBV5-1; D is unresolved. The V end lost 4 bases, the J end lost 3 bases, and 4 bases lay between the germline ends. CDR1 is SGHRS, CDR2 YFSETQ, per germline. This CDR3 has 11 residues. The CDR3 here is CASSIKETQYF. For the CDR3, the DNA is TGCGCCAGCAGCATAAAAGAGACCCAGTACTTC.

This chain connects TRBV6-5 to TRBJ1-1; TRBD1 agrees at 7 bases. The trim removed 6 bases at V and 3 bases at J, leaving 10 bases unmatched. This CDR3 contains 15 residues. Germline-derived CDR1 and CDR2 are MNHEY and SVGAGI. CDR3 DNA sequence: TGTGCCAGCAGGAGGGGGAACACAGGGGACACTGAAGCTTTCTTT. Protein product: CASRRGNTGDTEAFF.

The chain has TRBV7-2 and TRBJ1-1; TRBD1 matches 7 bases. V lost 4 bases, J lost 5 bases, and 7 bases stayed unmatched. In germline, CDR1 is SGHTA, CDR2 FQGNSA. The CDR3 spans 14 residues. The CDR3 bases are TGTGCCAGCAGCTCACAGACAGGGTGGACTGAAGCTTTCTTT. This translates into CASSSQTGWTEAFF.

V usage is TRBV24-1 and J usage is TRBJ2-1; 14 bases align to TRBD2. CDR1 is KGHDR and CDR2 is SFDVKD in the germline V gene. V trimming: 6 bases; J trimming: 2 bases; junction bases outside the gene matches: 5. The CDR3 is 17 residues long. CDR3 protein: CATSSMGLAGAYNEQFF. As DNA, the CDR3 is TGTGCCACCAGTTCCATGGGACTAGCGGGAGCCTACAATGAGCAGTTCTTC.

The genes are TRBV19 and TRBJ1-6, with unresolved D. V lost 5 bases and J lost 5, with 10 bases in between. This CDR3 has 14 residues. The germline V gene encodes CDR1 LNHDA and CDR2 SQIVND (reference sequence). The CDR3 DNA reads as TGTGCCAGTAGTCCCCGGGAGGATAATTCACCCCTCCACTTT. It translates to CASSPREDNSPLHF.

V is TRBV3-1 (or the pseudogene TRBV3-2) and J is TRBJ1-4, with 8 bases identical to TRBD1. The CDR3 is made up of 16 amino acids. Germline CDR1 LGHDT, CDR2 YNNKEL (reference sequence). The trim removed 1 base at V and 3 bases at J, leaving 4 bases unmatched. The chain's CDR3 is CASSQGTGNSNEKLFF. The CDR3 DNA follows: TGTGCCAGCAGCCAAGGGACAGGGAATTCTAATGAAAAACTGTTTTTT.

The chain combines TRBV28 with TRBJ1-5; tentative D call: TRBD1 (5 bases). Germline V gene data show CDR1 as MDHEN and CDR2 as SYDVKM. The CDR3 spans 16 residues. The V end was cut by 3 bases, the J end by 7 bases, with 19 bases between. The chain's CDR3 is CASSFGGGGVRQPQHF. The CDR3 coding sequence is TGTGCCAGCAGTTTCGGGGGTGGCGGCGTGCGGCAGCCCCAGCATTTT.

The V call is TRBV3-1 (or the pseudogene TRBV3-2), the J call TRBJ1-4; 9 bases map to TRBD1. CDR1 is LGHDT and CDR2 is YNNKEL in the germline V gene (reference sequence). The CDR3 has 16 amino acids. V gave up 5 bases and J gave up 7 bases; unmatched junction bases: 11. The DNA for the CDR3 is TGTGCCAGCAGCTTAAAGGGGGGGACAGGGACTGAAAAACTGTTTTTT. It specifies CASSLKGGTGTEKLFF.

The J gene is TRBJ2-3, the V gene TRBV6-5; D call uncertain. CDR1 is MNHEY and CDR2 is SVGAGI in the germline V gene. The CDR3 sequence is 12 residues long. V lost 10 bases and J 4 bases, leaving 12 bases between the germline ends. The CDR3 loop is CATNPGPDTQYF. The DNA for the CDR3 is TGTGCCACCAACCCTGGGCCAGATACGCAGTATTTT.

The chain carries TRBV2 and TRBJ2-2; the D is unclear. This CDR3 contains 14 residues. Trimming removed 6 bases at V and 1 base at J, with 9 bases between. Germline lookup yields CDR1 SNHLY and CDR2 FYNNEI. The CDR3 nucleotides are TGTGCCAGCAGGGAACTCCTGAACACCGGGGAGCTGTTTTTT. It encodes CASRELLNTGELFF.

The V gene is TRBV10-3, the J gene TRBJ1-1, with TRBD1 matching over 8 bases. The CDR3 loop spans 14 amino acids. Germline V gene data show CDR1 as ENHRY and CDR2 as SYGVKD. V dropped 6 bases and J dropped 1; count of bases not matched to a gene: 4. CDR3 DNA sequence: TGTGCCATCAGAGTAGACAGGGGGAACACTGAAGCTTTCTTT. This sequence encodes CAIRVDRGNTEAFF.

A single count supports this clone. This sequence joins TRBV30 and TRBJ2-3; tentatively, D is TRBD1 (6 bases). Germline lookup yields CDR1 GTSNPN and CDR2 SVGIG (reference sequence). V gave up 0 bases and J gave up 4 bases, with 8 bases separating them. This CDR3 has 13 amino acids. CDR3 residues: CAWSVKGADTQYF. As DNA, the CDR3 is TGTGCCTGGAGTGTAAAGGGGGCAGATACGCAGTATTTT.

CDR3 loop: CASSDLREGSNEKLFF. Written as DNA, the CDR3 is TGTGCCAGCAGTGACCTCCGGGAGGGGAGTAATGAAAAACTGTTTTTT. The chain has TRBV25-1 and TRBJ1-4; D may be TRBD1 (5 bases). The V end was cut by 3 bases, the J end by 4 bases, with 15 bases between. Germline lookup yields CDR1 MGHDK and CDR2 SYGVNS. This CDR3 comprises 16 residues.

This chain joins TRBV30 and TRBJ1-6, with D perhaps TRBD1 (5 bases). In germline, CDR1 is GTSNPN, CDR2 SVGIG (reference sequence). V gave up 0 bases and J gave up 10 bases, with 10 bases separating them. There are 13 residues in the CDR3. The CDR3 region is CAWSVRGVSPLHF. As DNA, the CDR3 is TGTGCCTGGAGTGTACGGGGGGTATCACCCCTCCACTTT.

V and J are TRBV6-5 and TRBJ1-4; D is unclear. Trimming removed 4 bases from V and 8 bases from J, with 5 bases in between. The CDR3 totals 11 residues. Looked up from germline, CDR1 is MNHEY and CDR2 is SVGAGI. CDR3: CASSSEEKLFF. In DNA, the CDR3 is TGTGCCAGCAGTTCCGAGGAAAAACTGTTTTTT.

This clone has just a few counts. The gene calls are TRBV4-1 and TRBJ2-7; possibly TRBD1 for D (6 bases). This CDR3 comprises 13 residues. V lost 3 bases and J lost 5, with 11 bases in between. Germline CDR1 reads MGHRA; CDR2 reads YSYEKL. CDR3 sequence: CASSQGGGDEQYF. CDR3 coding DNA: TGCGCCAGCAGCCAGGGTGGGGGCGACGAGCAGTACTTC.

This clone appeared a few times. The J gene is TRBJ1-2, the V gene TRBV12-3 or TRBV12-4, with 9 positions matching TRBD1. With 6 bases clipped from V and 7 bases from J, the junction kept 3 bases outside the gene matches. CDR3 length: 12 residues. The CDR3 protein is CASRDRGFGYTF. For the CDR3, the DNA is TGTGCCAGCAGGGACAGGGGCTTTGGCTACACCTTC.

The chain couples TRBV7-9 to TRBJ2-3; the match to TRBD2 covers 8 bases. The CDR3 is 12 residues long. Germline V gene sequence: CDR1 SEHNR, CDR2 FQNEAQ (reference sequence). J was trimmed by 10 bases and V by 6 bases; bases with no gene match: 6. CDR3 sequence reads: CASSSGGVAQYF. DNA of the CDR3: TGTGCCAGCAGTTCCGGGGGGGTGGCGCAGTATTTT.

This clone turned up a few times. This chain uses TRBV11-2 with TRBJ1-2, with D uncertain. V lost 7 bases and J lost 4, with 19 bases in between. The CDR3 length is 15 residues. Germline lookup yields CDR1 SGHAT and CDR2 FQNNGV. In DNA form, the CDR3 reads TGTGCCAGCACCTTTAGTTTGTCGACACCCTATGGCTACACCTTC. Protein sequence: CASTFSLSTPYGYTF.

The chain links TRBV6-6 to TRBJ1-2; D is uncertain. The V gene's germline CDR1 is MNHNY and CDR2 SVGAGI (reference sequence). This CDR3 has 13 amino acids. Trimming cost V 5 bases and J 4 bases, with 11 bases left between them. This CDR3 is CASSREDFYGYTF. In DNA, the CDR3 is TGTGCCAGCAGTAGGGAGGACTTCTATGGCTACACCTTC.

The J gene is TRBJ2-7, the V gene TRBV7-9; the match to TRBD1 covers 11 bases. Germline assignment: CDR1 SEHNR and CDR2 FQNEAQ (reference sequence). This CDR3 has 14 amino acids. With 7 bases clipped from V and 4 bases from J, the junction kept 6 bases outside the gene matches. CDR3 region: CASIPGQGEYEQYF. CDR3 sequence (DNA): TGTGCCAGCATCCCGGGACAGGGGGAGTACGAGCAGTACTTC.

This clone came up many times. The chain recombines TRBV7-9 with TRBJ2-3, with TRBD1 matching 7 bases. The V gene's germline CDR1 is SEHNR and CDR2 FQNEAQ (reference sequence). The CDR3 runs to 14 residues. With V trimmed by 7 bases and J by 3 bases, 7 bases remained unmatched. The CDR3 is CASTLTGSTDTQYF. DNA of the CDR3: TGTGCCAGCACCCTGACAGGGTCAACAGATACGCAGTATTTT.

V and J are TRBV5-1 and TRBJ2-3; 10 nucleotides agree with TRBD1. CDR1 SGHRS and CDR2 YFSETQ come from the germline V gene. With 8 bases clipped from V and 5 bases from J, the junction kept 8 bases outside the gene matches. CDR3 size: 14 residues. The CDR3 bases are TGCGCCAGTCAACCGGGACAGGGGCGAGATACGCAGTATTTT. Protein: CASQPGQGRDTQYF. Together with reference TRBV5-1 and TRBJ2-3, the CDR3 gives the full variable domain: KAGVTQTPRYLIKTRGQQVTLSCSPISGHRSVSWYQQTPGQGLQFLFEYFSETQRNKGNFPGRFSGRQFSNSRSEMNVSTLELGDSALYLCASQPGQGRDTQYFGPGTRLTVL.

The chain couples TRBV18 to TRBJ1-4; TRBD1 matches 8 bases. Per germline, CDR1 KGHSH and CDR2 LQKENI. CDR3 size: 15 residues. V was clipped by 2 bases and J by 6 bases; unmatched bases: 5. CDR3 protein: CASSPSGTGYEKLFF. CDR3 coding DNA: TGTGCCAGCTCACCATCCGGGACAGGTTATGAAAAACTGTTTTTT.

This chain joins TRBV6-5 and TRBJ1-4; 8 nucleotides line up with TRBD1. The CDR3 length is 14 residues. Germline lookup yields CDR1 MNHEY and CDR2 SVGAGI. V gave up 6 bases and J gave up 7 bases; unmatched junction bases: 7. CDR3 DNA sequence: TGTGCCAGCAGGCAGGCAGGGGGCGGTGAAAAACTGTTTTTT. Amino acid sequence: CASRQAGGGEKLFF.

The chain combines TRBV7-3 with TRBJ2-2, with D possibly TRBD2 on 5 matching bases. The ends were cut back, 1 base at V and 6 bases at J, with 12 bases in the middle. Germline CDR1 and CDR2: SGHTA and FQGTGA. The CDR3 extends over 15 amino acids. Here the CDR3 DNA reads TGTGCCAGCAGCTTAAGACGAGGGCAAGCCGGGGAGCTGTTTTTT. Translated, it gives CASSLRRGQAGELFF.